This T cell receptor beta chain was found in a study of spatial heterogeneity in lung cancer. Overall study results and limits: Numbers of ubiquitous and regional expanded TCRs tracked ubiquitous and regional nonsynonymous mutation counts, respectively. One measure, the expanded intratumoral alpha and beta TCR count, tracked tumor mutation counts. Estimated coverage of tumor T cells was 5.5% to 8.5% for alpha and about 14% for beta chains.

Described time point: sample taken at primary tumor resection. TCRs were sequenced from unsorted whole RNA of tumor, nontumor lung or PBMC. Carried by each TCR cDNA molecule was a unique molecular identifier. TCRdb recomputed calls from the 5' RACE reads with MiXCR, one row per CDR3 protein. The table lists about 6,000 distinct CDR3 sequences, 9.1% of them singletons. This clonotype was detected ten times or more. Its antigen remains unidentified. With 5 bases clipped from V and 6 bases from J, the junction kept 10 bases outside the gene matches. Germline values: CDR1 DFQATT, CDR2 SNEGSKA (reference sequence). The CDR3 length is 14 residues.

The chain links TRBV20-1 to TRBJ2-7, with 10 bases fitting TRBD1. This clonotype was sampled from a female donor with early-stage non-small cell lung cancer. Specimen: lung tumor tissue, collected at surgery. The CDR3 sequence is CSARQTGTGVEQYF. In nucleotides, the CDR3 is TGCAGTGCTCGTCAGACCGGGACAGGGGTCGAGCAGTACTTC.